Listed below are T cell receptor beta chains from one sample, sequenced in a study of shared clonotypes between healthy human individuals. Sequencing used immunoSEQ multiplex PCR; TCRdb keeps in-frame clones, though not all of them. The repertoire holds about 2,200,000 clones, with under 95% as singletons. The sample comprised naive CD8+ T cells from PBMCs. These receptors were obtained from a man between 18 and 29 years old in good health. Some clones in this sample may be carry-over from other donors' samples. The CDR3 runs from the conserved cysteine through the conserved F or W. Fields, in order: D gene, V gene, CDR3 protein. D genes are given only for firm matches.

D: .; V: TRBV5-1; CDR3: CASSFLWGEETQYF
D: .; V: TRBV5-1; CDR3: CASSLAGLAGSYQETQYF
D: TRBD1; V: TRBV27; CDR3: CASGSLRPVQGATEAFF
D: .; V: TRBV11-2; CDR3: CASSPTTTAYEQYF
D: .; V: TRBV13; CDR3: CASSLLLRRAFF
D: .; V: TRBV2; CDR3: CASSEAKGGITDTQYF
D: .; V: TRBV6-5; CDR3: CASRPGGPYEQYF
D: .; V: TRBV21-1; CDR3: CASSKVYSSGRRVDTGELFF
D: .; V: TRBV28; CDR3: CASSRSQVGYTF
D: .; V: TRBV28; CDR3: CASSLVRGNQPQHF
D: .; V: TRBV7-3; CDR3: CASSLNRNYEQYF
D: TRBD2; V: TRBV13; CDR3: CASSLGPLASGTDTQYF
D: TRBD2; V: TRBV5-1; CDR3: CASSSRWVAGDEFF
D: .; V: TRBV6-1; CDR3: CASSDPRTDPGYMYNEQFF
D: .; V: TRBV4-3; CDR3: CASSQVNSASYEQYF
D: .; V: TRBV28; CDR3: CASSFRAYFGYTF
D: .; V: TRBV5-1; CDR3: CASSWDQTQYF
D: TRBD2; V: TRBV7-7; CDR3: CASSLTLAGPHNEQFF
D: TRBD1; V: TRBV6-1; CDR3: CASREDRGSYNEQFF
D: TRBD2; V: TRBV7-2; CDR3: CASSLVFLAGNEQYF
D: TRBD2; V: TRBV5-6; CDR3: CASSAGTTYEQYF
D: .; V: TRBV27; CDR3: CASSLSPNYEQYF
D: TRBD1; V: TRBV5-6; CDR3: CASSRTGADTEAFF
D: .; V: TRBV28; CDR3: CASSLVPDRLQETQYF
D: .; V: TRBV28; CDR3: CASSPPGQGASYEQYF
D: .; V: TRBV5-8; CDR3: CASSFDKNYEQYF
D: TRBD1; V: TRBV9; CDR3: CASSSGQGVNEKLFF
D: TRBD1; V: TRBV27; CDR3: CASSKGQNYGYTF
D: TRBD1; V: TRBV5-6; CDR3: CASSWDRSPLSDTF
D: .; V: TRBV6-6; CDR3: CASTVFGGNTIYF
D: TRBD2; V: TRBV5-6; CDR3: CASSSSSSGSQETQYF
D: .; V: TRBV29-1; CDR3: CSVKTYYNEQFF
D: TRBD2; V: TRBV7-9; CDR3: CASSQRGDLGDTQYF
D: TRBD1; V: TRBV28; CDR3: CASSLATGYRNQPQHF
D: TRBD2; V: TRBV5-1; CDR3: CASSLASARDYYEQYF
D: TRBD2; V: TRBV9; CDR3: CASSVGGTSGSYNEQFF
D: .; V: TRBV28; CDR3: CASSLRGAYFEAFF
D: TRBD1; V: TRBV5-1; CDR3: CASSLADRVGEQYF
D: .; V: TRBV27; CDR3: CASKTTGTKAFTDTQYF
D: TRBD2; V: TRBV9; CDR3: CASSPGGLTYEQYF
D: TRBD1; V: TRBV27; CDR3: CASSSRFDRGAGYGYTF